The rows below give T cell receptor beta chains drawn from one sample of a study of blood T cell repertoires in COVID-19. The data were produced by immunoSEQ multiplex PCR, yet TCRdb's version contains in-frame clones alone and is incomplete. The repertoire has 350,000 or so clones, 80% to 90% of them found once; the top ten carry more than 9%. The sequenced sample was peripheral blood. The receptors stem from a woman in her twenties or thirties with COVID-19, enrolled during active disease. CDR3s include the opening cysteine and the closing phenylalanine or tryptophan. The D gene is left open where the match is weak. Size values are once, few and many counts, or a class for expanded clones, and some rows have none.

D gene: TRBD2
V gene: TRBV11-2
clone size: NA
J gene: TRBJ2-3
CDR3 protein: CASTGAGYSTDTQYF
CDR3 DNA: TGTGCCAGCACCGGAGCGGGGTATAGCACAGATACGCAGTATTTT

D gene: NA
V gene: TRBV12-3/TRBV12-4
clone size: NA
J gene: TRBJ2-2
CDR3 protein: CASSLKTAGELFF
CDR3 DNA: TGTGCCAGCAGTTTGAAGACAGCTGGGGAGCTGTTTTTT

D gene: TRBD2
V gene: TRBV30
clone size: once
J gene: TRBJ2-1
CDR3 protein: CAWSKAGVNEQFF
CDR3 DNA: TGTGCCTGGAGTAAAGCGGGAGTGAATGAGCAGTTCTTC

D gene: TRBD1
V gene: TRBV10-3
clone size: NA
J gene: TRBJ2-7
CDR3 protein: CAISATPGQGANYEQYF
CDR3 DNA: TGTGCCATCAGTGCAACTCCGGGACAGGGGGCTAACTACGAGCAGTACTTC

D gene: NA
V gene: TRBV5-5
clone size: NA
J gene: TRBJ1-6
CDR3 protein: CASSLIGPANSPLHF
CDR3 DNA: TGTGCCAGCAGCTTGATTGGGCCCGCGAATTCACCCCTCCACTTT

D gene: TRBD1
V gene: TRBV2
clone size: once
J gene: TRBJ2-7
CDR3 protein: CASTKRGQGSYEQYF
CDR3 DNA: TGTGCCAGCACCAAAAGGGGGCAGGGGTCCTACGAGCAGTACTTC

D gene: TRBD2
V gene: TRBV25-1
clone size: once
J gene: TRBJ2-2
CDR3 protein: CARPTGTTNTGELFF
CDR3 DNA: TGTGCCAGACCTACCGGGACTACGAACACCGGGGAGCTGTTTTTT

D gene: NA
V gene: TRBV20-1
clone size: NA
J gene: TRBJ2-2
CDR3 protein: CSASLSATGELFF
CDR3 DNA: TGCAGTGCTAGTCTTTCAGCGACCGGGGAGCTGTTTTTT

D gene: TRBD2
V gene: TRBV5-1
clone size: once
J gene: TRBJ2-1
CDR3 protein: CASSSSGRAFDEQFF
CDR3 DNA: TGCGCCAGCAGCTCGAGCGGGAGGGCCTTCGATGAGCAGTTCTTC

D gene: NA
V gene: TRBV2
clone size: few
J gene: TRBJ2-7
CDR3 protein: CASSVRTETYEQYF
CDR3 DNA: TGTGCCAGCAGTGTACGGACAGAAACCTACGAGCAGTACTTC

D gene: TRBD2
V gene: TRBV12-5
clone size: NA
J gene: TRBJ2-3
CDR3 protein: CASALGLAGGWADTQYF
CDR3 DNA: TGTGCTAGTGCCCTGGGACTAGCGGGAGGATGGGCAGATACGCAGTATTTT

D gene: TRBD2
V gene: TRBV7-2
clone size: NA
J gene: TRBJ2-1
CDR3 protein: CASSTLGTSGRVSYNEQFF
CDR3 DNA: TGTGCCAGCAGCACCCTCGGGACTAGCGGGAGGGTCTCCTACAATGAGCAGTTCTTC

D gene: NA
V gene: TRBV27
clone size: NA
J gene: TRBJ1-2
CDR3 protein: CASSFRALNYGYTF
CDR3 DNA: TGTGCCAGCAGTTTCAGGGCGCTGAACTATGGCTACACCTTC

D gene: NA
V gene: TRBV5-1
clone size: few
J gene: TRBJ2-1
CDR3 protein: CASSPNLRAGEQFF
CDR3 DNA: TGCGCCAGCAGCCCCAACCTGCGGGCCGGTGAGCAGTTCTTC

D gene: NA
V gene: TRBV20-1
clone size: few
J gene: TRBJ2-3
CDR3 protein: CSLGQLGQYF
CDR3 DNA: TGCAGCCTGGGCCAGCTTGGGCAGTATTTT

D gene: NA
V gene: TRBV3-1/TRBV3-2
clone size: NA
J gene: TRBJ2-3
CDR3 protein: CASSQEGGTDTQYF
CDR3 DNA: TGTGCCAGCAGCCAAGAAGGGGGCACAGATACGCAGTATTTT

D gene: TRBD2
V gene: TRBV2
clone size: NA
J gene: TRBJ2-7
CDR3 protein: CASSEVGLAGVSKSEQYF
CDR3 DNA: TGTGCCAGCAGTGAAGTCGGGCTAGCGGGAGTGAGTAAGAGCGAGCAGTACTTC

D gene: TRBD2
V gene: TRBV5-5
clone size: NA
J gene: TRBJ2-3
CDR3 protein: CASSSGWRGATDTQYF
CDR3 DNA: TGTGCCAGCAGCTCGGGGTGGCGGGGGGCCACAGATACGCAGTATTTT

D gene: TRBD2
V gene: TRBV2
clone size: NA
J gene: TRBJ2-1
CDR3 protein: CAVSSGRGNEQFF
CDR3 DNA: TGTGCCGTGAGTAGCGGGAGAGGAAATGAGCAGTTCTTC

D gene: TRBD2
V gene: TRBV6-5
clone size: NA
J gene: TRBJ2-5
CDR3 protein: CASSYFPGRETQYF
CDR3 DNA: TGTGCCAGCAGTTACTTTCCCGGGAGGGAGACCCAGTACTTC

D gene: NA
V gene: TRBV6-5
clone size: NA
J gene: TRBJ1-2
CDR3 protein: CASSYDRHYGYTF
CDR3 DNA: TGTGCCAGCAGTTACGACAGGCACTATGGCTACACCTTC

D gene: NA
V gene: TRBV28
clone size: NA
J gene: TRBJ2-2
CDR3 protein: CASTPWGVRELFF
CDR3 DNA: TGTGCCAGCACCCCATGGGGCGTCCGGGAGCTGTTTTTT

D gene: NA
V gene: TRBV6-5
clone size: NA
J gene: TRBJ2-7
CDR3 protein: CASKGTGNSYEQYF
CDR3 DNA: TGTGCCAGCAAGGGGACTGGAAACTCCTACGAGCAGTACTTC

D gene: TRBD2
V gene: TRBV5-5
clone size: few
J gene: TRBJ2-1
CDR3 protein: CASSFTSGRNEQFF
CDR3 DNA: TGTGCCAGCAGCTTTACTAGCGGGAGGAATGAGCAGTTCTTC

D gene: TRBD2
V gene: TRBV7-2
clone size: NA
J gene: TRBJ2-7
CDR3 protein: CASSLEVAGIGEQYF
CDR3 DNA: TGTGCCAGCAGCTTAGAGGTAGCGGGGATCGGCGAGCAGTACTTC

D gene: NA
V gene: TRBV27
clone size: NA
J gene: TRBJ2-3
CDR3 protein: CASSITGSPQYF
CDR3 DNA: TGTGCCAGCAGCATTACGGGATCTCCGCAGTATTTT

D gene: NA
V gene: TRBV7-2
clone size: once
J gene: TRBJ2-3
CDR3 protein: CASSLSTSGGTDTQYF
CDR3 DNA: TGTGCCAGCAGCTTATCAACGTCAGGGGGGACAGATACGCAGTATTTT

D gene: TRBD2
V gene: TRBV4-1
clone size: NA
J gene: TRBJ2-1
CDR3 protein: CASRRGDGRGDNEQFF
CDR3 DNA: TGCGCCAGCAGAAGGGGTGATGGGCGGGGGGACAATGAGCAGTTCTTC

D gene: TRBD2
V gene: TRBV7-9
clone size: NA
J gene: TRBJ2-1
CDR3 protein: CASRSVSGGYNEQFF
CDR3 DNA: TGTGCCAGCAGGTCTGTGTCGGGAGGGTACAATGAGCAGTTCTTC

D gene: NA
V gene: TRBV6-5
clone size: NA
J gene: TRBJ1-1
CDR3 protein: CASSYTDSRGLTEAFF
CDR3 DNA: TGTGCCAGCAGTTACACAGACTCCAGGGGACTAACTGAAGCTTTCTTT

D gene: NA
V gene: TRBV11-3
clone size: NA
J gene: TRBJ2-5
CDR3 protein: CASSQRPYF
CDR3 DNA: TGTGCCAGCAGCCAGCGTCCGTACTTC

D gene: NA
V gene: TRBV27
clone size: NA
J gene: TRBJ2-2
CDR3 protein: CASRGRGTGNTGELFF
CDR3 DNA: TGTGCCAGCAGGGGGCGGGGGACAGGGAACACCGGGGAGCTGTTTTTT

D gene: TRBD1
V gene: TRBV4-3
clone size: NA
J gene: TRBJ2-7
CDR3 protein: CASSQDWGDREEQYF
CDR3 DNA: TGCGCCAGCAGCCAAGATTGGGGAGACAGGGAGGAGCAGTACTTC

D gene: TRBD1
V gene: TRBV5-8
clone size: NA
J gene: TRBJ1-1
CDR3 protein: CASSDRDRGTLYTEAFF
CDR3 DNA: TGTGCCAGCAGCGACCGGGACAGGGGCACCCTGTACACTGAAGCTTTCTTT

D gene: TRBD1
V gene: TRBV18
clone size: NA
J gene: TRBJ1-5
CDR3 protein: CASSSQGAGGNQPQHF
CDR3 DNA: TGTGCCAGCTCATCACAGGGGGCTGGAGGCAATCAGCCCCAGCATTTT

D gene: TRBD2
V gene: TRBV9
clone size: NA
J gene: TRBJ2-5
CDR3 protein: CASSAALLAGGVETQYF
CDR3 DNA: TGTGCCAGCAGCGCGGCCCTCCTAGCGGGAGGGGTAGAGACCCAGTACTTC

D gene: NA
V gene: TRBV2
clone size: NA
J gene: TRBJ2-5
CDR3 protein: CASSPGIGETQYF
CDR3 DNA: TGTGCCAGCAGCCCCGGGATCGGAGAGACCCAGTACTTC

D gene: TRBD2
V gene: TRBV19
clone size: NA
J gene: TRBJ2-5
CDR3 protein: CASSIGKLAGQETQYF
CDR3 DNA: TGTGCCAGTAGTATAGGAAAACTAGCGGGCCAAGAGACCCAGTACTTC

D gene: TRBD1
V gene: TRBV5-1
clone size: NA
J gene: TRBJ2-3
CDR3 protein: CASSVLGTGATDTQYF
CDR3 DNA: TGCGCCAGCAGCGTCCTCGGGACAGGGGCCACAGATACGCAGTATTTT

D gene: NA
V gene: TRBV27
clone size: NA
J gene: TRBJ2-1
CDR3 protein: CASSLSNSFAEQFF
CDR3 DNA: TGTGCCAGCAGTTTATCGAACTCGTTTGCTGAGCAGTTCTTC

D gene: NA
V gene: TRBV29-1
clone size: NA
J gene: TRBJ2-1
CDR3 protein: CSAERVYNEQFF
CDR3 DNA: TGCAGCGCGGAGCGGGTCTACAATGAGCAGTTCTTC

D gene: TRBD1
V gene: TRBV4-3
clone size: NA
J gene: TRBJ2-3
CDR3 protein: CASSQMDRGTDTQYF
CDR3 DNA: TGCGCCAGCAGCCAGATGGACAGGGGCACAGATACGCAGTATTTT

D gene: NA
V gene: TRBV30
clone size: NA
J gene: TRBJ2-7
CDR3 protein: CAWSVGTLFLYEQYF
CDR3 DNA: TGTGCCTGGAGTGTCGGGACACTCTTCCTCTACGAGCAGTACTTC

D gene: TRBD1
V gene: TRBV6-5
clone size: NA
J gene: TRBJ1-2
CDR3 protein: CASSRGTATEGYTF
CDR3 DNA: TGTGCCAGCAGTCGCGGGACAGCGACTGAAGGCTACACCTTC

D gene: TRBD2
V gene: TRBV12-5
clone size: NA
J gene: TRBJ2-1
CDR3 protein: CASGLVVGTSGSDEQFF
CDR3 DNA: TGTGCTAGTGGTTTGGTAGTTGGGACTAGCGGGAGCGATGAGCAGTTCTTC

D gene: TRBD1
V gene: TRBV2
clone size: NA
J gene: TRBJ2-5
CDR3 protein: CASSEPAGGVETQYF
CDR3 DNA: TGTGCCAGCAGTGAACCCGCAGGGGGCGTCGAGACCCAGTACTTC

D gene: TRBD1
V gene: TRBV5-4
clone size: NA
J gene: TRBJ2-2
CDR3 protein: CASSLTGGLNTGELFF
CDR3 DNA: TGTGCCAGCAGCTTGACAGGGGGCTTGAACACCGGGGAGCTGTTTTTT

D gene: TRBD1
V gene: TRBV5-5
clone size: NA
J gene: TRBJ1-4
CDR3 protein: CASRPTGVNEKLFF
CDR3 DNA: TGTGCCAGCAGACCGACAGGGGTGAATGAAAAACTGTTTTTT

D gene: TRBD2
V gene: TRBV5-1
clone size: NA
J gene: TRBJ2-5
CDR3 protein: CASSPGTSGRRVQETQYF
CDR3 DNA: TGCGCCAGCAGCCCCGGGACTAGCGGGAGAAGGGTCCAAGAGACCCAGTACTTC

D gene: TRBD2
V gene: TRBV19
clone size: NA
J gene: TRBJ2-1
CDR3 protein: CASSVSSGRVVEQFF
CDR3 DNA: TGTGCCAGTAGTGTATCTAGCGGGAGGGTGGTTGAGCAGTTCTTC

D gene: TRBD1
V gene: TRBV6-6
clone size: NA
J gene: TRBJ1-1
CDR3 protein: CASSPLPGQGGTEAFF
CDR3 DNA: TGTGCCAGCAGTCCCCTACCCGGACAGGGGGGCACTGAAGCTTTCTTT

D gene: NA
V gene: TRBV5-4
clone size: NA
J gene: TRBJ2-1
CDR3 protein: CASSRLTGVDEQFF
CDR3 DNA: TGTGCCAGCAGCCGCTTAACCGGGGTGGATGAGCAGTTCTTC

D gene: NA
V gene: TRBV28
clone size: NA
J gene: TRBJ2-1
CDR3 protein: CASSFEGGLYNEQFF
CDR3 DNA: TGTGCCAGCAGTTTTGAGGGAGGCCTTTACAATGAGCAGTTCTTC

D gene: TRBD1
V gene: TRBV10-3
clone size: NA
J gene: TRBJ1-2
CDR3 protein: CAIRGDRVSYGYTF
CDR3 DNA: TGTGCCATCAGAGGGGACAGAGTGAGCTATGGCTACACCTTC